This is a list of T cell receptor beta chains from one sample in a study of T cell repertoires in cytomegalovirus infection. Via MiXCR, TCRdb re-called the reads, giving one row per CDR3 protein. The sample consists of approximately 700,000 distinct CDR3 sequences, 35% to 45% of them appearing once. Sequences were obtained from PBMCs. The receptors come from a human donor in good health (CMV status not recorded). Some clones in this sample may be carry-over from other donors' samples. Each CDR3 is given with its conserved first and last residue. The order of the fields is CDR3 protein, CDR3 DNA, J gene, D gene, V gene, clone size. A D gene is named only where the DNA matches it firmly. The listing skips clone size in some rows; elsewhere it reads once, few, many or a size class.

CDR3: CASSLGDDRYGYTF
DNA: TGTGCCAGCAGCTTGGGAGACGATCGCTATGGCTACACCTTC
J: TRBJ1-2
D: NA
V: TRBV7-6
size: NA

CDR3: CASSEGGNEQFF
DNA: TGTGCCAGCAGTGAAGGCGGCAATGAGCAGTTCTTC
J: TRBJ2-1
D: NA
V: TRBV6-1
size: many

CDR3: CASSPNPLYGEQYF
DNA: TGTGCCAGCAGCCCCAACCCTCTCTACGGAGAGCAGTACTTC
J: TRBJ2-7
D: NA
V: TRBV27
size: NA

CDR3: CASSTRGPLAGETLSSYNEQFF
DNA: TGTGCCAGCAGCACACGCGGTCCCTTAGCGGGCGAGACCCTGAGCTCCTACAATGAGCAGTTCTTC
J: TRBJ2-1
D: TRBD2
V: TRBV28
size: NA

CDR3: CASSFAGSRLAGELFF
DNA: TGTGCCAGCAGCTTCGCAGGGAGTAGGTTGGCCGGGGAGCTGTTTTTT
J: TRBJ2-2
D: NA
V: TRBV7-6
size: few

CDR3: CASSPGLAGDFFYNEQFF
DNA: TGCGCCAGCAGCCCAGGACTAGCGGGGGATTTTTTCTACAATGAGCAGTTCTTC
J: TRBJ2-1
D: TRBD2
V: TRBV5-1
size: few

CDR3: CASRGGPTDTQYF
DNA: TGTGCCAGCAGGGGGGGACCCACAGATACGCAGTATTTT
J: TRBJ2-3
D: NA
V: TRBV12-3/TRBV12-4
size: NA

CDR3: CASSPQGRRNEKLFF
DNA: TGTGCCAGCAGCCCTCAGGGAAGACGGAATGAAAAACTGTTTTTT
J: TRBJ1-4
D: NA
V: TRBV7-2
size: many

CDR3: CASGPRGRNYGYTF
DNA: TGTGCCAGCGGGCCTAGGGGGCGTAACTATGGCTACACCTTC
J: TRBJ1-2
D: TRBD1
V: TRBV27
size: NA

CDR3: CASSHPGTVYGYTF
DNA: TGTGCCAGCAGCCACCCGGGGACAGTCTATGGCTACACCTTC
J: TRBJ1-2
D: TRBD1
V: TRBV7-2
size: many

CDR3: CASSYAGTRSTGELFF
DNA: TGTGCCAGCAGTTACGCCGGGACTAGAAGTACCGGGGAGCTGTTTTTT
J: TRBJ2-2
D: TRBD2
V: TRBV6-2/TRBV6-3
size: NA

CDR3: CSVGVYTADSGNTIYF
DNA: TGCAGCGTTGGGGTTTATACGGCCGACTCTGGAAACACCATATATTTT
J: TRBJ1-3
D: NA
V: TRBV29-1
size: many

CDR3: CASSERGGWTDTQYF
DNA: TGTGCCAGCAGTGAGCGGGGGGGATGGACAGATACGCAGTATTTT
J: TRBJ2-3
D: TRBD2
V: TRBV6-6
size: NA

CDR3: CASSQDPGAWQPQHF
DNA: TGCGCCAGCAGCCAAGATCCCGGGGCCTGGCAGCCCCAGCATTTT
J: TRBJ1-5
D: NA
V: TRBV4-1
size: once

CDR3: CASSAPGTASYEQYF
DNA: TGTGCCAGCAGCGCCCCTGGGACGGCTTCCTACGAGCAGTACTTC
J: TRBJ2-7
D: NA
V: TRBV7-2
size: NA

CDR3: CASSGGTSGRASYEQYF
DNA: TGTGCCAGCAGTGGAGGTACCAGCGGGAGGGCCTCCTACGAGCAGTACTTC
J: TRBJ2-7
D: TRBD2
V: TRBV2
size: NA

CDR3: CASSLERGANEQFF
DNA: TGCGCCAGCAGCTTGGAGCGGGGGGCGAATGAGCAGTTCTTC
J: TRBJ2-1
D: TRBD2
V: TRBV5-1
size: NA

CDR3: CASSPPGRASEAFF
DNA: TGTGCCAGCAGTCCCCCCGGGCGGGCCAGTGAAGCTTTCTTT
J: TRBJ1-1
D: NA
V: TRBV28
size: few

CDR3: CASQTNEILEGPYEQYF
DNA: TGTGCCAGCCAGACTAACGAAATCCTGGAGGGCCCCTACGAGCAGTACTTC
J: TRBJ2-7
D: NA
V: TRBV6-8
size: NA

CDR3: CASSDGWGSYEQYF
DNA: TGTGCCAGCAGCGATGGATGGGGATCCTACGAGCAGTACTTC
J: TRBJ2-7
D: NA
V: TRBV11-2
size: few

CDR3: CASSQVGGLAGPTDTQYF
DNA: TGTGCCAGCAGCCAAGTCGGTGGTCTAGCGGGGCCCACAGATACGCAGTATTTT
J: TRBJ2-3
D: TRBD2
V: TRBV3-1
size: NA

CDR3: CASSFERERRGKDTQYF
DNA: TGTGCCAGCAGTTTTGAGCGGGAGCGCCGGGGTAAAGATACGCAGTATTTT
J: TRBJ2-3
D: TRBD2
V: TRBV28
size: NA

CDR3: CASSPGGATDTQYF
DNA: TGTGCTAGCAGCCCCGGGGGGGCCACAGATACGCAGTATTTT
J: TRBJ2-3
D: TRBD2
V: TRBV7-7
size: NA

CDR3: CASSLAAGHKNYGYTF
DNA: TGTGCCAGCAGTCTCGCTGCGGGACACAAGAACTATGGCTACACCTTC
J: TRBJ1-2
D: NA
V: TRBV12-3/TRBV12-4
size: many

CDR3: CASSQDSSGARAQYF
DNA: TGCGCCAGCAGCCAAGATTCTAGCGGGGCAAGGGCCCAGTACTTC
J: TRBJ2-5
D: TRBD2
V: TRBV4-1
size: few

CDR3: CASSQDSSAYGYTF
DNA: TGTGCCAGCAGCCAAGATTCGTCAGCCTATGGCTACACCTTC
J: TRBJ1-2
D: NA
V: TRBV14
size: NA

CDR3: CSAREGLSSYNEQFF
DNA: TGCAGTGCTAGAGAAGGTCTTAGCTCCTACAATGAGCAGTTCTTC
J: TRBJ2-1
D: NA
V: TRBV20-1
size: NA

CDR3: CASSSYRDRPRETQYF
DNA: TGTGCCAGCAGCTCCTACCGGGACAGGCCACGGGAGACCCAGTACTTC
J: TRBJ2-5
D: TRBD1
V: TRBV5-4
size: NA

CDR3: CASSSRGLAGVRGGEQYF
DNA: TGTGCCAGCAGTAGCCGCGGACTAGCGGGAGTTAGAGGGGGCGAGCAGTACTTC
J: TRBJ2-7
D: TRBD2
V: TRBV12-3/TRBV12-4
size: few

CDR3: CGANPTGGGNSPLQF
DNA: TGCGGTGCAAACCCAACAGGGGGCGGTAATTCACCCCTCCAATTT
J: TRBJ1-6
D: TRBD1
V: TRBV20-1
size: NA

CDR3: CASSSSQGNDQFF
DNA: TGTGCCAGCAGTTCTTCTCAGGGGAATGATCAGTTCTTC
J: TRBJ2-1
D: NA
V: TRBV6-2/TRBV6-3
size: NA

CDR3: CASSLGGAVPGPQHF
DNA: TGTGCCAGCAGCTTAGGAGGGGCGGTCCCAGGACCCCAGCATTTT
J: TRBJ1-5
D: NA
V: TRBV7-2
size: many

CDR3: CSVAGDTGSGNTEAFF
DNA: TGCAGCGTTGCCGGGGATACAGGGAGCGGGAACACTGAAGCTTTCTTT
J: TRBJ1-1
D: NA
V: TRBV29-1
size: NA

CDR3: CARTPRDLTYEQYF
DNA: TGTGCCAGAACGCCTAGGGACCTAACTTACGAGCAGTACTTC
J: TRBJ2-7
D: NA
V: TRBV2
size: NA

CDR3: CASSEFRETYEQYF
DNA: TGTGCCAGCAGTGAATTCAGGGAAACCTACGAGCAGTACTTC
J: TRBJ2-7
D: NA
V: TRBV6-1
size: NA

CDR3: CSVEGQAENYGYTF
DNA: TGCAGCGTTGAAGGACAGGCCGAAAACTATGGCTACACCTTC
J: TRBJ1-2
D: NA
V: TRBV29-1
size: NA

CDR3: CASSSAGLSNQPQHF
DNA: TGTGCCAGCAGTTCGGCAGGGTTGAGCAATCAGCCCCAGCATTTT
J: TRBJ1-5
D: NA
V: TRBV12-3/TRBV12-4
size: NA

CDR3: CATSRVTGGSYGYTF
DNA: TGTGCCACCAGCAGAGTCACGGGGGGCAGCTATGGCTACACCTTC
J: TRBJ1-2
D: NA
V: TRBV15
size: NA

CDR3: CASSGSGTKETQYF
DNA: TGTGCCAGCAGTGGCTCCGGGACCAAAGAGACCCAGTACTTC
J: TRBJ2-5
D: NA
V: TRBV6-6
size: NA